A selection of T cell receptor beta chains follows, all from one sample in a study of shared clonotypes between healthy human individuals. The method was immunoSEQ multiplex PCR; TCRdb's version includes in-frame clones alone and lacks a portion of them. This table holds 2 million to 2.5 million clones, around 93% found once. The specimen was naive CD8+ T cells from PBMCs. These receptors originate from a man between 18 and 35 years old in good health. Some clones in this sample may be carry-over from other donors' samples. The CDR3 runs from the conserved cysteine through the conserved F or W. Fields, in order: D gene, V gene, clone size, J gene, CDR3 DNA, CDR3 protein. D genes are given only for firm matches. Where a row states a size, it is once, few, many or the class of an expanded clone; other rows omit it.

>TRBD2|TRBV7-2|NA|TRBJ2-1
TGTGCCAGCAGCCCCCTGGGACTAGCGGGAGTGAGGGTTGAGCAGTTCTTC
CASSPLGLAGVRVEQFF
>NA|TRBV18|NA|TRBJ1-3
TGTGCCAGCTCACGGGGGAGGGCATCTGGAAACACCATATATTTT
CASSRGRASGNTIYF
>TRBD2|TRBV13|NA|TRBJ2-3
TGTGCCAGCAGCTCCAACCGGGGGGTTAGGGATACGCAGTATTTT
CASSSNRGVRDTQYF
>NA|TRBV19|NA|TRBJ2-3
TGTGCCAGTAGTATAGTAAGCGGGTTCCGCACAGATACGCAGTATTTT
CASSIVSGFRTDTQYF
>TRBD2|TRBV27|NA|TRBJ2-1
TGTGCCAGCAGCCCTGGGGCTAGCGGGGGCCTTTACAATGAGCAGTTCTTC
CASSPGASGGLYNEQFF
>NA|TRBV19|NA|TRBJ2-3
TGTGCCAGTAGTCGATTACTGGATTATAGCACAGATACGCAGTATTTT
CASSRLLDYSTDTQYF
>TRBD2|TRBV13|once|TRBJ2-1
TGTGCCAGCAGCCTACTAGCGGGAGTGGCCTACAATGAGCAGTTCTTC
CASSLLAGVAYNEQFF
>NA|TRBV5-1|NA|TRBJ2-7
TGCGCCAGCAGCCGCGTGCGGGGTGACCCCGGCTACGAGCAGTACTTC
CASSRVRGDPGYEQYF
>TRBD2|TRBV4-3|NA|TRBJ2-1
TGCGCCAGCAGCCAGGTACCCGGGACTAGCGTGTACAATGAGCAGTTCTTC
CASSQVPGTSVYNEQFF
>NA|TRBV9|NA|TRBJ1-5
TGTGCCAGCAGCGTAGGAGGGGGGCTAGGTCAGCCCCAGCATTTT
CASSVGGGLGQPQHF
>TRBD1|TRBV5-6|NA|TRBJ1-2
TGTGCCAGCAGCTCCAGGGGGAGCCTCACCTTC
CASSSRGSLTF
>TRBD1|TRBV7-9|NA|TRBJ2-2
TGTGCCAGCAGCTTGGGGACAGGGGCCCCCACCGGGGAGCTGTTTTTT
CASSLGTGAPTGELFF
>NA|TRBV7-2|NA|TRBJ1-1
TGTGCCAGCAGCTTCGTCGGACGGGTGAACACTGAAGCTTTCTTT
CASSFVGRVNTEAFF
>NA|TRBV9|NA|TRBJ2-7
TGTGCCAGCAGCGTAGGGCGGAGCTCCTACGAGCAGTACTTC
CASSVGRSSYEQYF
>NA|TRBV2|NA|TRBJ2-7
TGTGCCAGCAACCTTTATCAGGGTAGCTACGAGCAGTACTTC
CASNLYQGSYEQYF
>TRBD1|TRBV4-2|NA|TRBJ1-2
TGTGCCAGCAGCCAAGATCCTCGGACAGGGAGCTATGGCTACACCTTC
CASSQDPRTGSYGYTF
>NA|TRBV2|NA|TRBJ2-3
TGTGCCAGCCTTAAAACCGGGACCCCTCCCGATACGCAGTATTTT
CASLKTGTPPDTQYF
>NA|TRBV6-6|NA|TRBJ2-7
TGTGCCAGCAGTTACTCGACTGGACACCTCTACGAGCAGTACTTC
CASSYSTGHLYEQYF
>TRBD2|TRBV9|NA|TRBJ2-3
TGTGCCAGCAGCGTAGTTTCAGCGGGATCTGCAGATACGCAGTATTTT
CASSVVSAGSADTQYF
>TRBD1|TRBV9|NA|TRBJ2-4
TGTGCCAGCAGCGCCCTCGACAGGGGATATTTAGCCAAAAACATTCAGTACTTC
CASSALDRGYLAKNIQYF
>NA|TRBV30|NA|TRBJ2-3
TGTGCCTGGAGTGTACCCATCACAGATACGCAGTATTTT
CAWSVPITDTQYF
>TRBD1|TRBV28|NA|TRBJ2-1
TGTGCCAGCAGTTTTTGGCGGACAGGGCGAAACAATGAGCAGTTCTTC
CASSFWRTGRNNEQFF
>TRBD1|TRBV19|NA|TRBJ1-4
TGTGCCAGTAGTATGAATCGACAGGGGGAAAAACTGTTTTTT
CASSMNRQGEKLFF
>TRBD2|TRBV29-1|NA|TRBJ2-1
TGCAGCGTTGTAGATCTAGCGGGAGTGCTGCCCTACAATGAGCAGTTCTTC
CSVVDLAGVLPYNEQFF
>NA|TRBV7-9|NA|TRBJ2-3
TGTGCCAGCAGCCCCCAGGGCCCGGACACAGATACGCAGTATTTT
CASSPQGPDTDTQYF
>TRBD1|TRBV6-1|NA|TRBJ1-1
TGTGCCAGCAGGGGATACAGGGGGACTGAAGCTTTCTTT
CASRGYRGTEAFF
>TRBD2|TRBV10-2|NA|TRBJ2-1
TGCGCCAGCAGCAAGGGGACACCAGGACTAGCGGGAGGGTACAATGAGCAGTTCTTC
CASSKGTPGLAGGYNEQFF
>NA|TRBV10-1|NA|TRBJ2-1
TGCGCCAGCAGTGGCACAGGGTGGGAGCAGTTCTTC
CASSGTGWEQFF
>TRBD1|TRBV27|NA|TRBJ1-2
TGTGCCAGCAGCCCCCTCCGGACAGGTTATGGCTACACCTTC
CASSPLRTGYGYTF
>TRBD1|TRBV28|NA|TRBJ1-1
TGTGCCAGCAGTATCCCCGACAGGGAGGACACTGAAGCTTTCTTT
CASSIPDREDTEAFF
>NA|TRBV27|NA|TRBJ1-1
TGTGCCAGCAGTTGGGGGGGGCGACACACTGAAGCTTTCTTT
CASSWGGRHTEAFF
>TRBD1|TRBV11-2|once|TRBJ1-3
TGTGCCAGCAGCTCCCGGGACAGGGGGCCGAGGGGAAACACCATATATTTT
CASSSRDRGPRGNTIYF
>NA|TRBV29-1|NA|TRBJ2-7
TGCAGCGTCTCTGGGGGGGCAAGCTCCTACGAGCAGTACTTC
CSVSGGASSYEQYF
>NA|TRBV7-9|NA|TRBJ2-2
TGTGCCAGCAGCCCCGCCGGGACGGTGGGACCCACGAACACCGGGGAGCTGTTTTTT
CASSPAGTVGPTNTGELFF
>NA|TRBV27|NA|TRBJ1-2
TGTGCCAGCAGTTTACGTGTAGGGGTCGGCTATGGCTACACCTTC
CASSLRVGVGYGYTF
>NA|TRBV5-5|NA|TRBJ2-7
TGTGCCAGCAGCTTGGAGGGGGCTCAGGAGGGCTACGAGCAGTACTTC
CASSLEGAQEGYEQYF
>NA|TRBV7-9|NA|TRBJ1-3
TGTGCCAGCAGCGCGACGTCTCAGGCCCCCGGAAACACCATATATTTT
CASSATSQAPGNTIYF
>NA|TRBV6-5|NA|TRBJ2-7
TGTGCCAGCAGTTCAGGGGGGCTTAGCGAGCAGTACTTC
CASSSGGLSEQYF
>TRBD1|TRBV5-1|NA|TRBJ2-1
TGCGCCAGCAGCTTGAACAGGGGGGACCCCGGGGTGATAGGCTGGGAGCAGTTCTTC
CASSLNRGDPGVIGWEQFF
>NA|TRBV5-6|NA|TRBJ2-7
NA
CASSFGSGEQYF
>NA|TRBV29-1|NA|TRBJ2-7
TGCAGCGCCCGTGGGAACCCCTACGAGCAGTACTTC
CSARGNPYEQYF
>NA|TRBV7-8|NA|TRBJ1-1
TGTGCCAGCAGCTTAACAACAAACACTGAAGCTTTCTTT
CASSLTTNTEAFF
>TRBD1|TRBV28|NA|TRBJ1-1
TGTGCCAGCATCCAACAGGGGGCGGACACTGAAGCTTTCTTT
CASIQQGADTEAFF
>TRBD2|TRBV28|NA|TRBJ2-7
TGTGCCAGCAGTTTCCCGGGATGGCGGGAGGACGCCTACGAGCAGTACTTC
CASSFPGWREDAYEQYF
>TRBD2|TRBV7-6|NA|TRBJ2-1
TGTGCCAGCAGCTTCGGGACTAGCGGGAACAATGAGCAGTTCTTC
CASSFGTSGNNEQFF